A selection of T cell receptor beta chains follows, all from one sample in a study of cytomegalovirus exposure and HLA in healthy donors. Libraries were prepared by immunoSEQ multiplex PCR; TCRdb keeps only in-frame clonotypes and omits some of them. The table shows approximately 110,000 clones, with less than 75% occurring only once. Sequencing input: PBMCs. Receptors originate from a man aged 35 to 55 in good health and CMV-seropositive. Both conserved end residues are part of each CDR3. Each record gives: D gene, clone size, V gene, J gene, CDR3 protein, CDR3 DNA. D genes are given only for firm matches. Expanded clones get a size class; other rows say once, few or many, or leave the size out.

>TRBD2|once|TRBV7-2|TRBJ2-2
CASSLGSGLNTGELFF
TGTGCCAGCAGCTTAGGATCGGGACTAAACACCGGGGAGCTGTTTTTT
>NA|NA|TRBV19|TRBJ1-5
CASSWSADQPQHF
TGTGCCAGTAGTTGGTCGGCGGATCAGCCCCAGCATTTT
>NA|NA|TRBV28|TRBJ2-7
CASSPGTPNVGEQYF
TGTGCCAGCAGCCCCGGGACTCCTAATGTCGGGGAGCAGTACTTC
>TRBD2|NA|TRBV2|TRBJ2-7
CASSGPSSGRPSYEQYF
TGTGCCAGCAGTGGCCCAAGTAGCGGGAGGCCCTCCTACGAGCAGTACTTC
>NA|NA|TRBV7-9|TRBJ1-4
CASRGGATNEKLFF
TGTGCCAGCAGAGGGGGGGCAACTAATGAAAAACTGTTTTTT
>TRBD1|NA|TRBV7-8|TRBJ1-5
CASSPLGQGNQPQHF
TGTGCCAGCAGCCCACTGGGACAGGGCAATCAGCCCCAGCATTTT
>TRBD2|NA|TRBV29-1|TRBJ2-1
CSGSGTDNEQFF
TGCAGCGGTAGCGGGACTGACAATGAGCAGTTCTTC
>NA|NA|TRBV19|TRBJ1-5
CASSPREGNSNQPQHF
TGTGCCAGTAGTCCCCGGGAGGGCAATAGCAATCAGCCCCAGCATTTT
>NA|NA|TRBV5-8|TRBJ1-2
CATTSARGGYTF
TGTGCCACCACCTCAGCTAGGGGGGGCTACACCTTC
>NA|NA|TRBV7-9|TRBJ2-2
CASSNDAPGSDTGELFF
TGTGCCAGCAGCAACGATGCACCCGGGAGCGACACCGGGGAGCTGTTTTTT
>NA|NA|TRBV7-9|TRBJ2-1
CASSSDGGDNEQFF
TGTGCCAGCAGCTCCGACGGGGGTGACAATGAGCAGTTCTTC